This passage covers 23 T cell receptor beta chains from one sample sequenced in a study of response to subunit inactivated influenza vaccine. MiXCR, run by TCRdb on the RT-PCR reads, gives a single entry per CDR3 protein. The profile shows approximately 700,000 distinct CDR3 sequences, approximately 14% of them singletons. The source material was PBMCs from blood, sampled less than 15 days before vaccination. These receptors were collected from a man aged 45-60 years who received an inactivated influenza vaccine.

The gene calls are TRBV3-1 and TRBJ1-6; 8 nucleotides agree with TRBD1. CDR3 length equals 15 residues. V lost 5 bases to trimming and J lost 9 bases; unmatched junction nucleotides: 9. Germline CDR1 and CDR2: LGHDT and YNNKEL (reference sequence). CDR3 in amino acids: CASSLQGGLSSPLHF. CDR3 coding DNA: TGTGCCAGCAGCTTACAGGGGGGTTTATCTTCACCCCTCCACTTT. The variable domain in full, with the rest retrieved from reference TRBV3-1 and TRBJ1-6, is DTAVSQTPKYLVTQMGNDKSIKCEQNLGHDTMYWYKQDSKKFLKIMFSYNNKELIINETVPNRFSPKSPDKAHLNLHINSLELGDSAVYFCASSLQGGLSSPLHFGNGTRLTVT.

This clonotype was seen a few times. The CDR3 here is CAISDTQGLNTEAFF. CDR3 sequence (DNA): TGTGCCATCAGTGATACGCAGGGCCTGAACACTGAAGCTTTCTTT. The chain couples TRBV10-3 to TRBJ1-1; a possible D gene is TRBD1 (5 bases). The germline V gene encodes CDR1 ENHRY and CDR2 SYGVKD. The CDR3 is made up of 15 amino acids. With 3 bases removed from V and 0 bases from J, the gap between germline ends came to 11 bases.

V gene TRBV27 combines with J gene TRBJ2-3; 7 nucleotides agree with TRBD1. This CDR3 contains 13 residues. V was clipped by 6 bases and J by 4 bases; unmatched bases: 4. Looked up from germline, CDR1 is MNHEY and CDR2 is SMNVEV (reference sequence). The CDR3 loop reads CASSRQGPDTQYF. The DNA of the CDR3 is TGTGCCAGCAGCCGACAGGGCCCAGATACGCAGTATTTT.

The chain carries TRBV29-1 and TRBJ1-2; TRBD1 might be the D (5 bases). V lost 8 bases and J lost 7, with 14 bases in between. The CDR3 is 11 amino acids. Germline CDR1 SQVTM, CDR2 ANQGSEA. CDR3 amino acids: CSTRVHGGYTF. The CDR3 DNA follows: TGCAGCACCAGGGTTCACGGTGGCTACACCTTC.

This CDR3 is CASSFLGVGQETQYF. In DNA, the CDR3 is TGTGCCAGCAGCTTCCTCGGGGTGGGTCAAGAGACCCAGTACTTC. The chain links TRBV7-2 to TRBJ2-5; D perhaps matches TRBD2 (5 bases). CDR3 size: 15 residues. V lost 3 bases and J lost 2, with 13 bases in between. Germline loops: CDR1 SGHTA, CDR2 FQGNSA.

The V gene is TRBV20-1, the J gene TRBJ2-1, with 10 bases aligning to TRBD2. The J segment lost 6 bases and the V segment lost 3 bases, leaving 17 bases of the junction unmatched. The CDR3 covers 18 residues. Germline V gene data show CDR1 as DFQATT and CDR2 as SNEGSKA (reference sequence). The CDR3 bases are TGCAGTGCTAGTGCTTGGGCCGAAAGCGGGAGGGCCCTCAATGAGCAGTTCTTC. It translates to CSASAWAESGRALNEQFF.

This clonotype was counted many times. The rearrangement joins TRBV6-1 to TRBJ2-5, with D maybe TRBD2 (5 bases). CDR3 size: 14 residues. Per the germline V gene, CDR1 is MNHNS and CDR2 is SASEGT. Trimming took 5 bases from V and 5 from J, leaving 15 bases between them. This chain's CDR3 is CASSTTTRRETQYF. In DNA, the CDR3 is TGTGCCAGCAGTACGACTACCCGCAGGGAGACCCAGTACTTC.

The CDR3 region has the DNA TGTGCCAGCAGTCCTCGGGCCAACAGCGGCACCTTC. Protein product: CASSPRANSGTF. The chain recombines TRBV12-3 or TRBV12-4 with TRBJ1-2, with D hard to call. Trimming took 5 bases from V and 13 from J, leaving 17 bases between them. The CDR3 runs to 12 residues.

The rearrangement links TRBV7-2 to TRBJ2-4, with D maybe TRBD1 (6 bases). Germline V gene data show CDR1 as SGHTA and CDR2 as FQGNSA. Trimming took off 0 bases at V and 5 bases at J, with 8 bases between the two ends. The CDR3 totals 14 residues. CDR3: CASSLAAGENIQYF. The CDR3 region has the DNA TGTGCCAGCAGCTTAGCGGCAGGGGAAAACATTCAGTACTTC.

V and J are TRBV5-1 and TRBJ2-5; D call uncertain. Germline V gene sequence: CDR1 SGHRS, CDR2 YFSETQ. Trimming pared 3 bases from V and 3 bases from J, leaving 9 bases between. This CDR3 region has 13 residues. CDR3 nucleotide sequence: TGCGCCAGCAGCTCGAGACAAGAAGAGACCCAGTACTTC. Translating it yields CASSSRQEETQYF.

This clonotype has more than one count but fewer than ten. The genes are TRBV4-2 and TRBJ2-1; D assignment may be TRBD1 or TRBD2 (5 bases each). The V and J ends lost 1 base and 4 bases respectively, with 11 bases between them. The CDR3 has 15 residues. Per germline, CDR1 LGHNA and CDR2 YNFKEQ. CDR3 residues: CASSQAGHIYNEQFF. Here the CDR3 DNA reads TGTGCCAGCAGCCAAGCGGGGCACATATACAATGAGCAGTTCTTC.

A few counts support this clonotype. Written as DNA, the CDR3 is TGTGCCAGCAGCCTAGGCCAGTGGGATACGCAGTATTTT. Residues: CASSLGQWDTQYF. This sequence joins TRBV7-8 and TRBJ2-3; D gene unclear. The germline V and J ends were trimmed by 5 bases and 6 bases, with 12 bases remaining between them. This CDR3 contains 13 residues. CDR1 is SGHVS, CDR2 FQNEAQ, per germline.

This clonotype was counted a few times. This rearrangement joins TRBV6-2 or TRBV6-3 to TRBJ1-1, with 7 positions matching TRBD1. Germline values: CDR1 MNHEY, CDR2 SVGEGT. This CDR3 contains 17 residues. V dropped 2 bases and J dropped 3; count of bases not matched to a gene: 12. Written as DNA, the CDR3 is TGTGCCAGCAGTTACGTATTAAGGGGGCTTGGCGACACTGAAGCTTTCTTT. It yields the protein CASSYVLRGLGDTEAFF.

This clonotype was seen only a few times. The CDR3 sequence: CASSLLGQHTEAFF. CDR3 nucleotide sequence: TGTGCCAGCAGCTTGCTCGGGCAGCACACTGAAGCTTTCTTT. This chain links TRBV7-2 with TRBJ1-1; D is undetermined. CDR1 is SGHTA, CDR2 FQGNSA, per germline. The CDR3 sequence is 14 residues long. V lost 3 bases to trimming and J lost 3 bases, with 11 bases between them.

The V call is TRBV20-1, the J call TRBJ1-6, with D possibly being TRBD1 (6 bases). The CDR3 contains 14 residues. Germline lookup yields CDR1 DFQATT and CDR2 SNEGSKA (reference sequence). V was clipped by 5 bases and J by 3 bases, with 11 bases between them. The CDR3 nucleotides read TGCAGTGCTGCAGGGGTTTACTATAATTCACCCCTCCACTTT. This translates into CSAAGVYYNSPLHF.

The V gene is TRBV20-1, the J gene TRBJ2-7; D is possibly TRBD1 (5 bases). V was clipped by 1 base and J by 4 bases, with 8 bases between them. This CDR3 is built from 12 residues. The germline gives CDR1 DFQATT, CDR2 SNEGSKA (reference sequence). The chain's CDR3 is CSARVTDYEQYF. In nucleotides, the CDR3 is TGCAGTGCTAGAGTGACAGATTACGAGCAGTACTTC.

The chain carries TRBV6-2 or TRBV6-3 and TRBJ2-7; D possibly corresponds to TRBD2 (5 bases). This CDR3 is 16 amino acids long. CDR1 is MNHEY and CDR2 is SVGEGT in the germline V gene. The germline V and J ends were trimmed by 4 bases and 3 bases, with 19 bases remaining between them. For the CDR3, the DNA is TGTGCCAGCAGTTCCCTGCAGTTGGAGGCCAGCTACGAGCAGTACTTC. Its translation is CASSSLQLEASYEQYF.

This clonotype was detected only a few times. V gene TRBV14 combines with J gene TRBJ1-2; D not resolved. The CDR3 has 15 amino acids. From germline, CDR1 is SGHDN and CDR2 FVKESK. Trimming cost V 0 bases and J 0 bases, with 8 bases left between them. CDR3 bases: TGTGCCAGCAGCCAAGATACAATCTCTAACTATGGCTACACCTTC. It translates to CASSQDTISNYGYTF.

This clonotype was seen more than once but under ten times. This sequence joins TRBV12-3 or TRBV12-4 and TRBJ2-2; 7 nucleotides match TRBD1. The CDR3 is made up of 15 amino acids. V shed 5 bases and J 5 bases; nucleotides not matched to a gene: 8. The CDR3 DNA follows: TGTGCCAGCAGTCCTCGACAGGGACAGACCGGGGAGCTGTTTTTT. It yields the protein CASSPRQGQTGELFF.

This clonotype was counted between two and nine times. The V and J genes are TRBV7-9 and TRBJ1-2, with D possibly TRBD1 on 6 matching bases. Germline V gives CDR1 SEHNR, CDR2 FQNEAQ (reference sequence). This CDR3 has 14 amino acids. V was cut by 4 bases and J by 4 bases, with 13 bases left in between. CDR3 sequence (DNA): TGTGCCAGCAGCTCGACCGGGACAAGCTATGGCTACACCTTC. This codes for CASSSTGTSYGYTF.

This clonotype was seen only a few times. The V gene is TRBV10-2, the J gene TRBJ2-2; D not certain. V dropped 6 bases and J dropped 5 bases, with 10 bases sitting between them. From germline, CDR1 is WSHSY and CDR2 SAAADI. This CDR3 contains 13 residues. The CDR3 region has the DNA TGCGCCAGCAGAGGCAGTCCGACCGGGGAGCTGTTTTTT. Protein sequence: CASRGSPTGELFF.

This clonotype was recorded many times. This chain links TRBV12-3 or TRBV12-4 with TRBJ2-3, with 10 bases aligning to TRBD2. Trimming removed 6 bases from V and 0 bases from J; junction bases left unmatched: 9. The CDR3 totals 17 residues. CDR3 sequence reads: CASRVTSGRTSTDTQYF. The CDR3 nucleotides read TGTGCCAGCAGGGTGACTAGCGGGCGTACTAGCACAGATACGCAGTATTTT.

The genes are TRBV6-2 or TRBV6-3 and TRBJ2-2; 7 bases map to TRBD1. V was pared by 4 bases and J by 6 bases, with 8 bases of the junction left unmatched. There are 15 residues in the CDR3. From germline, CDR1 is MNHEY and CDR2 SVGEGT. The CDR3 is CASSFPPGQSGELFF. The CDR3 DNA sequence: TGTGCCAGCAGTTTTCCGCCGGGACAGTCCGGGGAGCTGTTTTTT.